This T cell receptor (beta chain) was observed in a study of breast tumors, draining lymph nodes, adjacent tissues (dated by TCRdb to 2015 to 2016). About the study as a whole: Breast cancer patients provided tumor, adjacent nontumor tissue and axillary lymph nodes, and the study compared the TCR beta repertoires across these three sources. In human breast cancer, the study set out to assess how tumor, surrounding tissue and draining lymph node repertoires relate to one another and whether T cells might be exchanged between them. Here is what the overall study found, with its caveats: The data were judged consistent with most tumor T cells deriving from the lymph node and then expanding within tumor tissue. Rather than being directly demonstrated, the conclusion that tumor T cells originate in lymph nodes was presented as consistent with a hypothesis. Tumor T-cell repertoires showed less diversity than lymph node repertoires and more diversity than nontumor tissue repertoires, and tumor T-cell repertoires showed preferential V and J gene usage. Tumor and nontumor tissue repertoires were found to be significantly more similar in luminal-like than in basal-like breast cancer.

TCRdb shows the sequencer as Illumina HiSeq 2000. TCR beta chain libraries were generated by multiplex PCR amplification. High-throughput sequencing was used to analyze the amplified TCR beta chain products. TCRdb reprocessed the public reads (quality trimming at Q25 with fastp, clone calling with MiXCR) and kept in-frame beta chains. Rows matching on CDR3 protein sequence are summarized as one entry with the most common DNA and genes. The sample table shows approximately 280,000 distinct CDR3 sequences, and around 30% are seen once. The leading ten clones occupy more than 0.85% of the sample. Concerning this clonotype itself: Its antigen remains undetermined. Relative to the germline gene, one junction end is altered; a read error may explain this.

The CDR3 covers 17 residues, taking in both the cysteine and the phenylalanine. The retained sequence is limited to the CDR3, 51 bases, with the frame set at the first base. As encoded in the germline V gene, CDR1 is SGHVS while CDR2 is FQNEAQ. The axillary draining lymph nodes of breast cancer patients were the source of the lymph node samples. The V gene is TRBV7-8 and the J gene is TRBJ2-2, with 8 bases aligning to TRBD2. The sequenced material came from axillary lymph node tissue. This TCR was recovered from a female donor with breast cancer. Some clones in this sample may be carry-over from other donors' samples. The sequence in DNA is TGTGCCAGCAGCCCCCGGGGGGGCGCGGTCGGGACCGGGCAGCTGCTTTTT. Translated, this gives CASSPRGGAVGTGQLLF.